The 17 T cell receptor beta chains below come from one sample, sequenced in a study of blood T cells in healthy people across ages. The second PCR ran roughly 6 to 12 cycles with a sample-barcoded 5' primer and J-beta primers. TCRdb called the 5' RACE reads again in MiXCR, with one record for every CDR3 protein. The table includes about 1.1 million distinct CDR3 sequences, about two fifths detected once. Sequencing input: blood. These receptor sequences come from a man aged 18-30 years in good health.

This clonotype has at least ten counts. The rearrangement links TRBV6-2 or TRBV6-3 to TRBJ1-1, with TRBD1 as a possible D gene (5 bases). Germline-derived CDR1 and CDR2 are MNHEY and SVGEGT. The V end lost 2 bases, the J end lost 2 bases, and 6 bases lay between the germline ends. The CDR3 is 13 amino acids. The CDR3 sequence is CASSYRDNTEAFF. The CDR3 bases are TGTGCCAGCAGTTACCGGGACAACACTGAAGCTTTCTTT.

This clonotype was detected ten times or more. The gene calls are TRBV7-9 and TRBJ2-5; unclear D gene. The CDR3 totals 13 residues. V was cut by 5 bases and J by 1 base, with 8 bases left in between. Germline V gene sequence: CDR1 SEHNR, CDR2 FQNEAQ (reference sequence). The CDR3 DNA reads as TGTGCCAGCAGCCCCACCTTCCAAGAGACCCAGTACTTC. This translates into CASSPTFQETQYF.

This clonotype appeared a few times. J is TRBJ1-6 and V is TRBV12-3 or TRBV12-4, with unresolved D. The CDR3 is 16 amino acids. V lost 3 bases to trimming and J lost 0 bases, with 9 bases between them. CDR3 amino acids: CASSFRASSYNSPLHF. The CDR3 nucleotides are TGTGCCAGCAGTTTTCGGGCGAGCTCCTATAATTCACCCCTCCACTTT.

A few counts support this clonotype. The rearrangement uses TRBV6-2 or TRBV6-3 and TRBJ2-1; D may be TRBD1 (6 bases). Germline V CDR1 and CDR2: MNHEY, SVGEGT. Trimming stripped 2 bases from V and 2 bases from J, with 10 bases between. CDR3 length equals 15 residues. CDR3 DNA sequence: TGTGCCAGCAGTTACGACAGGACCCCCTACAATGAGCAGTTCTTC. Amino acid sequence: CASSYDRTPYNEQFF.

This clonotype showed up just a few times. V is TRBV5-1 and J is TRBJ2-1; perhaps TRBD1 as D (6 bases). Germline V gene data show CDR1 as SGHRS and CDR2 as YFSETQ. CDR3 length: 17 amino acids. Trimming left V 4 bases short and J 8 bases short, with 25 bases between. CDR3 DNA: TGCGCCAGCAGCCCACAACAGGGATTCGGATTTCGCGATGAGCAGTTCTTC. Its protein is CASSPQQGFGFRDEQFF.

V and J are TRBV7-9 and TRBJ2-2, with 7 positions matching TRBD1. Germline assignment: CDR1 SEHNR and CDR2 FQNEAQ (reference sequence). This CDR3 is 15 amino acids long. J was trimmed by 4 bases and V by 5 bases; bases with no gene match: 7. The CDR3 protein is CASSPLDRSTGELFF. The CDR3, as DNA: TGTGCCAGCAGCCCCCTGGACAGGTCCACCGGGGAGCTGTTTTTT.

Only a few counts were recorded for this clonotype. V is TRBV20-1 and J is TRBJ1-2; 7 positions agree with TRBD1. The V gene end was trimmed by 5 bases and the J gene end by 6 bases; junction bases not matched to a gene: 12. CDR1 and CDR2 (germline): DFQATT, SNEGSKA (reference sequence). The CDR3 has 14 residues. The CDR3 DNA sequence: TGCAGTGCTTCCCACAGGGGAGGAGTGGATGGCTACACCTTC. Translated, it gives CSASHRGGVDGYTF.

In its sample, this clonotype was seen a few times. The gene calls are TRBV6-5 and TRBJ1-1; TRBD1 matches at 9 bases. The CDR3 consists of 15 residues. V lost 0 bases to trimming and J lost 4 bases; unmatched junction nucleotides: 3. Looked up from germline, CDR1 is MNHEY and CDR2 is SVGAGI. The CDR3 reads CASSYSQGAITEAFF. Written as DNA, the CDR3 is TGTGCCAGCAGTTACTCACAGGGGGCGATCACTGAAGCTTTCTTT.

As concerns this clonotype: Relative to the germline gene, one junction end is altered; a read error may explain this. CDR3 coding DNA: TGTGCCGGCAGTTACTCGACAGAGGCCCCGAACACCCAGCATTTT. Translation gives CAGSYSTEAPNTQHF. The chain links TRBV6-2 or TRBV6-3 to TRBJ1-5, with a possible D match to TRBD1 (5 bases). The CDR3 totals 15 residues. Looked up from germline, CDR1 is MNHEY and CDR2 is SVGEGT.

The chain carries TRBV4-1 and TRBJ2-2; D unresolved. The germline gives CDR1 MGHRA, CDR2 YSYEKL. Trimming took off 1 base at V and 10 bases at J, with 7 bases between the two ends. The CDR3 spans 12 residues. CDR3: CASSQGVEELFF. CDR3 sequence (DNA): TGCGCCAGCAGCCAAGGAGTCGAGGAGCTGTTTTTT.

In this sample, this clonotype turned up many times. The genes are TRBV9 and TRBJ2-7; 8 bases map to TRBD2. The length of the CDR3 is 14 residues. Unmatched junction bases numbered 7, after V lost 0 bases and J lost 8 bases. Germline V gene sequence: CDR1 SGDLS, CDR2 YYNGEE. The CDR3 sequence: CASSVGEVAGKQYF. The CDR3 nucleotides are TGTGCCAGCAGCGTAGGGGAGGTAGCGGGGAAGCAGTACTTC.

CDR3 nucleotides: TGTGCCAGCAGTCCCCGCGTTAGCGGGGAAATTATCAATTCCTACGAGCAGTACTTC. Translation: CASSPRVSGEIINSYEQYF. This chain uses TRBV27 with TRBJ2-7; 8 nucleotides align to TRBD2. The CDR3 loop spans 19 amino acids. Looked up from germline, CDR1 is MNHEY and CDR2 is SMNVEV (reference sequence). V lost 5 bases to trimming and J lost 1 base; unmatched junction nucleotides: 19.

In this sample, this clonotype turned up a few times. V and J are TRBV4-2 and TRBJ2-2; the D gene is possibly TRBD2 (5 bases). CDR1 is LGHNA and CDR2 is YNFKEQ in the germline V gene. V lost 0 bases and J 6 bases, leaving 8 bases between the germline ends. The length of the CDR3 is 14 residues. The chain's CDR3 is CASSQDLEAGELFF. As DNA, the CDR3 is TGTGCCAGCAGCCAAGATTTGGAGGCCGGGGAGCTGTTTTTT.

This clonotype was counted at least ten times. The V and J genes are TRBV3-1 and TRBJ2-1, with D perhaps matching TRBD2 (5 bases). Germline CDR1 and CDR2: LGHDT and YNNKEL (reference sequence). The CDR3 runs 14 residues. V lost 5 bases and J 0 bases, leaving 8 bases between the germline ends. In nucleotides, the CDR3 is TGTGCCAGCAGCGGGAGTTACTCCTACAATGAGCAGTTCTTC. Translating it yields CASSGSYSYNEQFF.

This chain joins TRBV4-3 and TRBJ2-3; D ambiguous. V was pared by 1 base and J by 7 bases, with 12 bases between. Germline V gives CDR1 LGHNA, CDR2 YSLEER. This CDR3 region has 14 residues. The CDR3, as DNA: TGCGCCAGCAGCCAAGGCTCCACAGTCTATACGCAGTATTTT. It yields the protein CASSQGSTVYTQYF.

The chain joins TRBV27 to TRBJ1-2, with D perhaps matching TRBD1 (5 bases). Trimming took 0 bases from V and 8 from J, leaving 10 bases between them. CDR1 and CDR2 (germline): MNHEY, SMNVEV (reference sequence). The CDR3 extends over 13 amino acids. The CDR3 is CASSLSPAGGYTF. The CDR3, as DNA: TGTGCCAGCAGTTTATCGCCCGCAGGGGGCTACACCTTC.

V gene TRBV5-5 combines with J gene TRBJ1-2; no firm D call. V was pared by 3 bases and J by 0 bases, with 12 bases between. The CDR3 spans 15 residues. In germline, CDR1 is SGHKS, CDR2 YYEKEE (reference sequence). DNA for the CDR3: TGTGCCAGCAGCTCAAAGCCCGGTGCTAACTATGGCTACACCTTC. This gives the protein CASSSKPGANYGYTF. The full variable domain, rest sourced from reference TRBV5-5 and TRBJ1-2, is DAGVTQSPTHLIKTRGQQVTLRCSPISGHKSVSWYQQVLGQGPQFIFQYYEKEERGRGNFPDRFSARQFPNYSSELNVNALLLGDSALYLCASSSKPGANYGYTFGSGTRLTVV.